A selection of T cell receptor beta chains follows, all from one sample in a study of neoadjuvant nivolumab and ipilimumab in lung cancer. The assay was immunoSEQ multiplex PCR, and TCRdb's table has in-frame clones only and misses some. This table has over 45,000 clones, around 89% appearing once. The sequences come from blood, collected before neoadjuvant nivolumab, alone or with ipilimumab. These receptors originate from an adult with non-small cell lung cancer. Some clones in this sample may be carry-over from other donors' samples. Both conserved end residues are part of each CDR3. D genes are given only for firm matches. Some rows have no size entry. The others give once, few or many, or a class for an expanded clone.

cdr3_aa	cdr3_nt	clone_size	d_call	j_call	v_call
CSGRAGNTIYF	TGCAGCGGTAGAGCTGGAAACACCATATATTTT	NA	NA	TRBJ1-3	TRBV29-1
CASSLLPGGGTEAFF	TGTGCCAGCAGCCTACTCCCCGGTGGGGGCACTGAAGCTTTCTTT	NA	NA	TRBJ1-1	TRBV25-1
CSVETADYEQYF	TGCAGCGTTGAAACGGCCGACTACGAGCAGTACTTC	few	NA	TRBJ2-7	TRBV29-1
CASSSDTNSNQPQHF	TGTGCCAGCAGTTCGGACACTAATAGCAATCAGCCCCAGCATTTT	NA	NA	TRBJ1-5	TRBV5-6
CASSLIVADPDNEQFF	TGTGCCAGCAGCTTAATAGTGGCCGACCCGGACAATGAGCAGTTCTTC	NA	NA	TRBJ2-1	TRBV7-9
CASSLQEYEQYF	TGTGCCAGCAGCTTACAGGAGTACGAGCAGTACTTC	few	NA	TRBJ2-7	TRBV7-9
CASSSRVSKNIQYF	TGTGCCAGCAGCTCACGAGTTTCCAAAAACATTCAGTACTTC	NA	NA	TRBJ2-4	TRBV7-3
CAQGYLTDTQYF	TGTGCCCAGGGCTATCTCACAGATACGCAGTATTTT	once	NA	TRBJ2-3	TRBV30
CASSEGQGTEAFF	TGTGCCAGCAGTGAGGGACAGGGGACTGAAGCTTTCTTT	once	TRBD1	TRBJ1-1	TRBV25-1
CASSPQGPRSGANVLTF	TGTGCCAGCTCACCACAGGGGCCCCGCTCTGGGGCCAACGTCCTGACTTTC	NA	NA	TRBJ2-6	TRBV18
CASSAPGLTEEQYF	TGTGCCAGCAGTGCCCCGGGACTCACAGAAGAGCAGTACTTC	NA	NA	TRBJ2-7	TRBV6-5
CASSLVAGRTYEQYF	TGCGCCAGCAGCTTGGTGGCAGGGCGCACCTACGAGCAGTACTTC	NA	NA	TRBJ2-7	TRBV5-1
CASSTGTGVNGYTF	TGTGCCAGCAGCACTGGGACAGGGGTTAATGGCTACACCTTC	NA	TRBD1	TRBJ1-2	TRBV2
CASSQGGVTDTQYF	TGCGCCAGCAGCCAAGGCGGTGTGACAGATACGCAGTATTTT	NA	NA	TRBJ2-3	TRBV4-1
CASSWWNTEAFF	TGTGCCAGTAGTTGGTGGAACACTGAAGCTTTCTTT	NA	NA	TRBJ1-1	TRBV19
CASSSTDREPYEQYF	TGTGCCAGCAGCTCAACGGACCGGGAACCCTACGAGCAGTACTTC	once	NA	TRBJ2-7	TRBV11-2
CASSSGGDRPQPQHF	TGTGCCAGCAGCTCGGGGGGTGACAGGCCTCAGCCCCAGCATTTT	NA	NA	TRBJ1-5	TRBV5-4
CSVEPTGVGHTF	TGCAGCGTTGAACCTACAGGGGTGGGGCACACCTTC	NA	TRBD1	TRBJ1-2	TRBV29-1
CASSGTDEKLFF	TGTGCCAGCAGTGGGACAGATGAAAAACTGTTTTTT	NA	NA	TRBJ1-4	TRBV2
CASSSLGSGSYEQYF	TGTGCCAGCAGCTCCCTGGGCAGCGGGAGTTACGAGCAGTACTTC	NA	TRBD2	TRBJ2-7	TRBV5-6
CASSFSWTLIEGELFF	TGCGCCAGCAGCTTTAGCTGGACCTTAATTGAGGGGGAGCTGTTTTTT	once	NA	TRBJ2-2	TRBV5-1
CASSQDRNYGYTF	TGTGCCAGCAGCCAAGACAGAAACTATGGCTACACCTTC	NA	NA	TRBJ1-2	TRBV4-2